This section outlines one T cell receptor (beta chain) sequence together with its context. The sample is drawn from a study of blood T cell repertoires in COVID-19. Study at large: Some COVID-19 samples were acute and others convalescent; all came from the United States, Italy and Spain. Nucleic acid was either cDNA or gDNA, and it came from T cells, B-cell-depleted T cells, or PBMCs.

Authors' analysis steps: Reference gene primers were amplified, and this amplification served to estimate nucleated cell counts. Profiling relied on immunoSEQ multiplex PCR, and the TCRdb table lists in-frame clones only, not all of them. V and J calls and clone size are as listed in that table; D and trimming were resolved from the DNA. The sample carries 150,000 to 200,000 clones, approximately 89% recorded once. V was cut by 0 bases and J by 5 bases, with 10 bases left in between. Germline V gives CDR1 LNHNV, CDR2 YYDKDF (reference sequence). This CDR3 region has 14 residues. Sequencing input: peripheral blood. V gene TRBV15 combines with J gene TRBJ1-1, with D maybe TRBD1 (5 bases). The TCR was taken from a man aged 70 or older with acute or convalescent COVID-19. In DNA, the CDR3 is TGTGCCACCAGCAGAGATCGTGGGGGGACTGAAGCTTTCTTT. As protein: CATSRDRGGTEAFF.